This paragraph reports one T cell receptor (beta chain). What it binds is not known. With a much larger clone just one base away, this may be a read error. These data are taken from a study of neurological immune-mediated disorders. Findings and caveats of the study: The absence of any CDR3 amino acid sequence shared by expanded clones across subjects suggests that repertoires were private in all groups.

The CDR3 runs 14 residues. The germline V gene has CDR1 SGHDT and CDR2 YYEEEE. The V and J ends lost 1 base and 4 bases, in that order; junction bases with no gene match: 5. TCRdb used MiXCR to reprocess the 5' RACE reads, holding one entry per CDR3 protein. The sample carries 11,000 to 15,000 distinct CDR3 sequences, 13% recorded once. This chain joins TRBV5-6 and TRBJ2-7, with 7 positions matching TRBD1. The sequenced sample consisted of CD8+ T cells from blood. This TCR came from a female donor with HTLV-1-associated myelopathy (HAM/TSP). The CDR3 DNA reads TGTGCCAGCAGCTTGATATCGGGACAGTACGAGCAGTACTTC. Amino acid sequence: CASSLISGQYEQYF.